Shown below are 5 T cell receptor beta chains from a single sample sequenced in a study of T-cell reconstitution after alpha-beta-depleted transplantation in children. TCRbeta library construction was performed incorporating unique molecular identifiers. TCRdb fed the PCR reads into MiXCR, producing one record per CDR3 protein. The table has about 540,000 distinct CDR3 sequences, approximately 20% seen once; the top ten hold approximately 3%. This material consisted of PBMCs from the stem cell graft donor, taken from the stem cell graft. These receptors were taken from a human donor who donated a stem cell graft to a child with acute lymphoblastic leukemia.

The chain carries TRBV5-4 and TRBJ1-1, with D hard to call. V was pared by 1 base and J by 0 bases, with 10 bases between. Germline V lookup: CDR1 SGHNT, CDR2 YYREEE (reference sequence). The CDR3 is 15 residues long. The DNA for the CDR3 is TGTGCCAGCAGCTTGACACTCAATCTGAACACTGAAGCTTTCTTT. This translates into CASSLTLNLNTEAFF.

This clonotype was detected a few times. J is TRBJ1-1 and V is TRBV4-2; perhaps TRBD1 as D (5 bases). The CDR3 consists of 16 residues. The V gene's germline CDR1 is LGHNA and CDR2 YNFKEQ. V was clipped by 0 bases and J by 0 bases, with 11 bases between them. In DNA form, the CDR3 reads TGTGCCAGCAGCCAAGATCGGAAGACAGTGAACACTGAAGCTTTCTTT. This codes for CASSQDRKTVNTEAFF.

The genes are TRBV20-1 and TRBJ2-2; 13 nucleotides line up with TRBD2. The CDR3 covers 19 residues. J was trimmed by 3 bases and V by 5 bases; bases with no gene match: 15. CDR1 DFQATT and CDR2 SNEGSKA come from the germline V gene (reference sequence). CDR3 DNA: TGCAGTGCTGAGGGCCCACTAGCGGGAGGGCCGGAGTACACCGGGGAGCTGTTTTTT. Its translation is CSAEGPLAGGPEYTGELFF.

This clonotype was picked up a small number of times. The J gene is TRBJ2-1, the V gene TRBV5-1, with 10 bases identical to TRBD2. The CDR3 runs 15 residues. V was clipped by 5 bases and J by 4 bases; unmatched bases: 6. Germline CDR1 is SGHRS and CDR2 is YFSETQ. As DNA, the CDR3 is TGCGCCAGCAGAGTCGTAGCGGGAGGTTACAATGAGCAGTTCTTC. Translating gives CASRVVAGGYNEQFF.

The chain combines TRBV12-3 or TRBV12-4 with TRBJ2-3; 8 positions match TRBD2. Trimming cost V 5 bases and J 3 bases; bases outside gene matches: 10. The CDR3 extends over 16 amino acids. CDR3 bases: TGTGCCAGCAGTCCGAGTGGTAGCGGGAAGACAGATACGCAGTATTTT. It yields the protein CASSPSGSGKTDTQYF.